This T cell receptor beta chain was sequenced for a study of OX40 agonist ivuxolimab in advanced cancers. About the full investigation: Ivuxolimab was a fully human IgG2 agonistic monoclonal antibody targeting the costimulatory receptor OX40 (CD134). Intravenous ivuxolimab was administered to patients every 2 weeks at six dose levels: 0.01, 0.1, 0.3, 1.5, 3 and 10 mg/kg. Among the roughly 52 dose-escalation patients, approximately 20 had hepatocellular carcinoma, around 15 melanoma, 9 renal cell carcinoma and 9 head and neck cancer. A male proportion of around 81% and a mean age of approximately 60 years, ranging from 23 to 79, were recorded for the dose-escalation cohort. Prior anti-PD-1, anti-PD-L1 or anti-CTLA-4 therapy was permitted, and about two fifths of dose-escalation patients had received checkpoint inhibitors. Partial responses occurred in three dose-escalation patients, of whom one had hepatocellular carcinoma and two had cutaneous melanoma. Peripheral TCRbeta sequencing aimed to test whether ivuxolimab altered TCR sequence diversity and caused clonal T-cell expansion. The paper covers the monotherapy dose-escalation part of the phase I ivuxolimab trial, which included N ≈ 52 patients. Broader findings and caveats from the paper: At doses from 0.1 to 3.0 mg/kg, clonal expansion was seen in both CD4+ and CD8+ blood T cells between baseline and week 6. After ivuxolimab, more expanded clones were found on average in CD8+ T cells than in CD4+ T cells. Partial responders in the 0.1-3.0 mg/kg groups had among the lowest normalized peripheral clonal expansion, especially among CD8+ T cells. Low levels of normalized T-cell clonal expansion were also seen in some patients who did not respond. Which antigens the clonally expanded peripheral T cells were specific for was not determined.

Patients with a history of autoimmune disease or receiving systemic immunosuppression were excluded from the trial. Peripheral blood for TCR sequencing was collected from all dose cohorts at baseline, on cycle 4 day 1, and on cycle 7 day 1. Samples came from an open-label, multicenter, first-in-human phase I dose-escalation trial of ivuxolimab. Adults with locally advanced or metastatic melanoma, renal cell, hepatocellular, or head and neck squamous cell carcinoma were enrolled in the trial. Before TCR sequencing, CD4+ and CD8+ T cells were separately sorted from peripheral blood. In the case of this clone: No antigen is known for it. No base quality values were provided; no much bigger clone lies one nucleotide off.

To sequence the TCRbeta CDR3 region, genomic DNA was isolated from the sorted cells. TCRbeta CDR3 regions were sequenced using the immunoSEQ Assay. Here the immuneACCESS table is served through TCRdb, limited to in-frame sequences with V and J called. Missing clones are a known gap in these copies; in checked studies unresolved V genes cover under half, and the rest lacks a known reason. In this sample the table shows 50,000 to 80,000 clones, about 90% of which occur a single time. The top ten constitute about 4.8% of the sample. CDR1 and CDR2 are read off the germline V gene (reference sequence) as LNHDA and SQIVND. The cysteine opens and the phenylalanine closes a CDR3 of 14 amino acids. Of all the DNA, just the CDR3 is kept, 42 bases in frame from base 1. Deletion took 5 bases off V and 7 bases off J, with a span of 18 bases between the germline ends.

The rearranged segments are TRBV19 and TRBJ2-7; there is no confident call for the D gene. The clonotype originates from an adult with an advanced solid tumor such as melanoma, head and neck, liver or kidney cancer. Sample: CD4+ or CD8+ T cells sorted from blood, taken in a trial of the OX40 agonist ivuxolimab. The CDR3 region has the sequence CASSVGTAGLEQYF. The bases are TGTGCCAGTAGTGTGGGTACAGCCGGGTTGGAGCAGTACTTC.